Listed below are T cell receptor beta chains from one sample, sequenced in a study of cytomegalovirus exposure and HLA in healthy donors. Profiled with immunoSEQ multiplex PCR; TCRdb holds only in-frame clones, not every one. Found here are some 120,000 clones, roughly two thirds of them singletons; the top ten hold 1.6%. The sequencing sample was made of PBMCs. These receptors originate from a man under 40 in good health and CMV-seropositive. The CDR3 runs from the conserved cysteine through the conserved F or W. A D gene is named only where the DNA matches it firmly. The size entry is marked missing in some rows and otherwise reads once, few, many or a size class.

clone size: once; J gene: TRBJ2-3; D gene: -; V gene: TRBV29-1; CDR3 protein: CSVERGLADTQYF; CDR3 DNA: TGCAGCGTTGAGAGGGGTCTAGCGGATACGCAGTATTTT
clone size: -; J gene: TRBJ2-7; D gene: -; V gene: TRBV18; CDR3 protein: CASSLGGYEQYF; CDR3 DNA: TGTGCCAGCTCCCTGGGGGGCTACGAGCAGTACTTC
clone size: -; J gene: TRBJ1-1; D gene: -; V gene: TRBV9; CDR3 protein: CASKRVTEAFF; CDR3 DNA: TGTGCCAGCAAGAGGGTCACTGAAGCTTTCTTT
clone size: -; J gene: TRBJ2-5; D gene: TRBD2; V gene: TRBV4-1; CDR3 protein: CASSQARGGETQYF; CDR3 DNA: TGCGCCAGCAGCCAGGCCCGGGGAGGGGAGACCCAGTACTTC
clone size: -; J gene: TRBJ2-7; D gene: TRBD1; V gene: TRBV7-2; CDR3 protein: CASSFTRDRGSNEQYF; CDR3 DNA: TGTGCCAGCAGCTTCACCCGGGACAGGGGGAGCAACGAGCAGTACTTC
clone size: -; J gene: TRBJ2-7; D gene: TRBD1; V gene: TRBV5-1; CDR3 protein: CASSPGQQHTYEQYF; CDR3 DNA: TGCGCCAGCAGCCCGGGACAGCAGCATACCTACGAGCAGTACTTC
clone size: once; J gene: TRBJ1-4; D gene: -; V gene: TRBV5-1; CDR3 protein: CASSPRQTFMVRSEKLFF; CDR3 DNA: TGCGCCAGCAGCCCACGGCAAACCTTCATGGTGAGGAGTGAAAAACTGTTTTTT
clone size: once; J gene: TRBJ1-2; D gene: TRBD1; V gene: TRBV19; CDR3 protein: CASKQGASYYGYTF; CDR3 DNA: TGTGCCAGCAAACAGGGGGCCTCATACTATGGCTACACCTTC
clone size: -; J gene: TRBJ1-4; D gene: -; V gene: TRBV2; CDR3 protein: CASIRRVARSTNEKLFF; CDR3 DNA: TGTGCCAGCATACGTCGAGTAGCTAGGTCAACTAATGAAAAACTGTTTTTT
clone size: -; J gene: TRBJ1-4; D gene: -; V gene: TRBV7-2; CDR3 protein: CASSYTGTYNEKLFF; CDR3 DNA: TGTGCCAGCAGCTATACAGGCACCTATAATGAAAAACTGTTTTTT
clone size: -; J gene: TRBJ2-7; D gene: TRBD2; V gene: TRBV6-5; CDR3 protein: CASSYGTRYEQYF; CDR3 DNA: TGTGCCAGCAGTTACGGGACTAGGTACGAGCAGTACTTC
clone size: once; J gene: TRBJ1-2; D gene: -; V gene: TRBV5-4; CDR3 protein: CASSLYNYGYTF; CDR3 DNA: TGTGCCAGCAGCTTGTATAATTATGGCTACACCTTC
clone size: -; J gene: TRBJ1-1; D gene: -; V gene: TRBV11-3; CDR3 protein: CASSLEGVTEAFF; CDR3 DNA: TGTGCCAGCAGCCTGGAAGGGGTCACTGAAGCTTTCTTT
clone size: -; J gene: TRBJ2-7; D gene: TRBD2; V gene: TRBV7-3; CDR3 protein: CASSLKAGDIGYF; CDR3 DNA: TGTGCCAGCAGCTTAAAGGCGGGGGATATCGGGTACTTC
clone size: -; J gene: TRBJ2-5; D gene: -; V gene: TRBV5-6; CDR3 protein: CASSEPGLGQETQYF; CDR3 DNA: TGTGCCAGCAGCGAACCGGGACTGGGCCAAGAGACCCAGTACTTC
clone size: -; J gene: TRBJ1-5; D gene: -; V gene: TRBV2; CDR3 protein: CASSANSGAGAHQPQHF; CDR3 DNA: TGTGCCAGCAGTGCCAACAGCGGGGCAGGGGCTCATCAGCCCCAGCATTTT
clone size: -; J gene: TRBJ2-7; D gene: -; V gene: TRBV28; CDR3 protein: CASSSPGRTYEQYF; CDR3 DNA: TGTGCCAGCAGCAGCCCCGGGAGAACCTACGAGCAGTACTTC
clone size: few; J gene: TRBJ1-5; D gene: -; V gene: TRBV18; CDR3 protein: CASQDQANQPQHF; CDR3 DNA: TGTGCCAGCCAAGATCAGGCGAATCAGCCCCAGCATTTT
clone size: -; J gene: TRBJ2-7; D gene: TRBD2; V gene: TRBV11-2; CDR3 protein: CASSYPGLASYEQYF; CDR3 DNA: TGTGCCAGCAGTTACCCGGGACTAGCATCCTACGAGCAGTACTTC
clone size: -; J gene: TRBJ2-3; D gene: TRBD1; V gene: TRBV7-8; CDR3 protein: CASSLRGDRGREDTQYF; CDR3 DNA: TGTGCCAGCAGCTTAAGGGGGGACAGGGGGCGGGAAGATACGCAGTATTTT
clone size: few; J gene: TRBJ1-1; D gene: -; V gene: TRBV30; CDR3 protein: CAWSRGTEAFF; CDR3 DNA: TGTGCCTGGAGCAGAGGGACTGAAGCTTTCTTT
clone size: few; J gene: TRBJ2-1; D gene: TRBD1; V gene: TRBV5-4; CDR3 protein: CASSFSDRVNEQFF; CDR3 DNA: TGTGCCAGCAGCTTTTCGGACAGGGTCAATGAGCAGTTCTTC